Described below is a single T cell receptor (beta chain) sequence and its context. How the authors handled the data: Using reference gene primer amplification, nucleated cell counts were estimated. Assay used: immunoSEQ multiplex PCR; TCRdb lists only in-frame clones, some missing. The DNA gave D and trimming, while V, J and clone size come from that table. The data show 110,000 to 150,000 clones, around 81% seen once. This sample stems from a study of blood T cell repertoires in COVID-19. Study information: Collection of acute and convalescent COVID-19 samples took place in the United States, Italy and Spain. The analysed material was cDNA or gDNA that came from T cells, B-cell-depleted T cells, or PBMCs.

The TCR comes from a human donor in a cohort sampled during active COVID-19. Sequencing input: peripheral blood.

CDR3 DNA: TGTGCCAGCAGTGGGACAACAGAAGCTTTCTTT. Encoded protein: CASSGTTEAFF. J is TRBJ1-1 and V is TRBV9; possibly TRBD1 for D (6 bases). The CDR3 is 11 amino acids. V lost 5 bases and J 8 bases, leaving 10 bases between the germline ends. The V gene's germline CDR1 is SGDLS and CDR2 YYNGEE.